This note documents a single T cell receptor (beta chain) sequence. The antigen remains unidentified. This sample was taken from a study of OX40 agonist ivuxolimab in advanced cancers. Study summary: Ivuxolimab, an antibody that agonizes OX40 (CD134), was administered to the patients. 30% to 40% of patients had received prior checkpoint inhibitor therapy.

Study conclusions and caveats: At 0.1 to 3.0 mg/kg, CD4+ and CD8+ blood T cells expanded clonally by week 6. Among the lowest peripheral clonal expansion occurred in 0.1-3.0 mg/kg partial responders.

Data came from immunoSEQ multiplex PCR; TCRdb stores just in-frame clones and leaves some out. The table lists 20,000 to 25,000 clones, 70% to 90% of them singletons. Sample: CD4+ or CD8+ T cells sorted from blood, taken in a trial of the OX40 agonist ivuxolimab. The TCR originated in an adult with an advanced solid tumor such as melanoma, head and neck, liver or kidney cancer.

The CDR3 loop reads CSVDMGTGNEKLFF. CDR3 DNA: TGCAGCGTTGATATGGGGACAGGGAATGAAAAACTGTTTTTT. The V gene is TRBV29-1, the J gene TRBJ1-4; 9 bases are a match to TRBD1. The V segment lost 3 bases and the J segment 5 bases; nucleotides outside the gene matches: 4. Germline CDR1 is SQVTM and CDR2 is ANQGSEA. The CDR3 sequence is 14 residues long.